The sample holds a few counts of the clone carrying this TCR beta chain. Its antigen is not known. This sample stems from a study of T cell repertoires in cytomegalovirus infection. For the study at large: HLA-B-restricted CMV epitopes that are well studied were used alongside recently identified HLA-C-restricted ones. An indication of both CMV infection and matching HLA type came from public TCR beta signatures. The study's findings and limits: HLA-C-restricted CMV-specific TCR beta clonotypes were dominant in the ex vivo response. Adding up the frequency of public TCR beta families identified people who carried CMV plus the relevant HLA.

TCRdb processed the reads anew with MiXCR; each CDR3 protein has one entry. Of 110,000 to 150,000 distinct CDR3 sequences in the sample, approximately 30% were seen once. The CDR3 has 13 residues. Trimming at V came to 6 bases and at J to 7 bases, leaving 6 bases not matched to a gene. The material was CD8+ T cells from cultured PBMCs, obtained from culture after CMV antigen stimulation. The clonotype comes from a human donor in good health (CMV status not recorded). Some clones in this sample may be carry-over from other donors' samples. The chain carries TRBV12-3 or TRBV12-4 and TRBJ1-2; TRBD1 aligns across 9 bases. CDR3 region: CASSVPGQGGYTF. CDR3 nucleotide sequence: TGTGCCAGCAGCGTTCCGGGACAGGGTGGCTACACCTTC.